This T cell receptor beta chain was profiled in a study of beta chain features in type 1 diabetes. General study points: Small HLA sub-analyses could not settle whether HLA shapes TCRB rearrangement. At VDJ recombination sites, type 1 diabetes patients had fewer insertions and more deleted nucleotides. Moderately but significantly shorter TCRB CDR3s were found in Type 1 diabetes patients in all four CD4+ subsets. PCR might preferentially amplify shorter templates, equally in patients and controls.

Points on this clone: The antigen remains undetermined.

Expressed TCRB transcripts were sequenced, since all the RNA that had been isolated was reverse transcribed. The assay was immunoSEQ multiplex PCR, and TCRdb's table has in-frame clones only and misses some. The sample contains hundreds of thousands of clones, over 13% of which appear only once. The germline V gene has CDR1 MNHEY and CDR2 SVGAGI. This CDR3 is built from 14 residues. Trimming took 4 bases from V and 4 from J, leaving 11 bases between them. Sampling consisted of one heparinised blood draw per donor, averaging about 116 mL. Material: naive CD4+ T cells from blood. The sequence was obtained from a man younger than 35 with type 1 diabetes. The V and J genes are TRBV6-5 and TRBJ2-1; D remains unclear. CDR3 sequence: CASSSTKSYNEQFF. The CDR3 DNA follows: TGTGCCAGCAGTTCCACTAAATCGTACAATGAGCAGTTCTTC.